The 18 T cell receptor beta chains below were found in one sample sequenced in a study of Ad26.COV2.S vaccination and SARS-CoV-2 variants. Treatment denoted: some 20 received Ad26.COV2.S at low or high dose, single or two shots; five or six received placebo; per-sample allocation not given. Samples came from day 63 after the first vaccine or placebo injection. Produced via immunoSEQ multiplex PCR; TCRdb's table is partial and in-frame only. Of roughly 300,000 clones listed, approximately 90% are singletons. The sequencing here drew on peripheral blood, taken in a trial of Ad26.COV2.S vaccine versus placebo. The receptors were gathered from a person aged 18 to 65 who received the Ad26.COV2.S COVID-19 vaccine or a placebo.

The chain uses TRBV2 and TRBJ2-2, with a tentative D call TRBD1 (6 bases). Germline V gives CDR1 SNHLY, CDR2 FYNNEI. V lost 6 bases and J lost 0, with 14 bases in between. This CDR3 has 16 residues. CDR3 coding DNA: TGTGCCAGCAGCATCGACAGGACTTCGAACACCGGGGAGCTGTTTTTT. Amino acid sequence: CASSIDRTSNTGELFF. The full variable domain, its missing parts supplied by reference TRBV2 and TRBJ2-2, is EPEVTQTPSHQVTQMGQEVILRCVPISNHLYFYWYRQILGQKVEFLVSFYNNEISEKSEIFDDQFSVERPDGSNFTLKIRSTKLEDSAMYFCASSIDRTSNTGELFFGEGSRLTVL.

J is TRBJ1-5 and V is TRBV5-8; D is possibly TRBD1 (5 bases). Germline V CDR1 and CDR2: SGHTS, YDEGEE. The CDR3 is made up of 16 amino acids. Between the trimmed V and J ends, which lost 5 bases and 6 bases, there was a span of 21 bases. In nucleotides, the CDR3 is TGTGCCAGCAGTCTGACGCTCGTCCGGGGGATTCAGCCCCAGCATTTT. Encoded protein: CASSLTLVRGIQPQHF.

This chain connects TRBV27 to TRBJ1-3, with 7 bases matching TRBD1. The junction had 3 bases not matched to a gene; V was cut back by 0 bases and J by 4 bases. Germline loops: CDR1 MNHEY, CDR2 SMNVEV (reference sequence). The CDR3 runs to 15 residues. The CDR3 bases are TGTGCCAGCAGTTTATCGACAGGGTACGGAAACACCATATATTTT. Translation gives CASSLSTGYGNTIYF.

V is TRBV2 and J is TRBJ1-6, with a possible D match to TRBD1 (6 bases). The CDR3 is made up of 15 amino acids. Per the germline V gene, CDR1 is SNHLY and CDR2 is FYNNEI. The V end lost 4 bases, the J end lost 6 bases, and 13 bases lay between the germline ends. For the CDR3, the DNA is TGTGCCAGCAGTGCCGGGGGCAGGGGTAATTCACCCCTCCACTTT. Its protein product is CASSAGGRGNSPLHF.

The rearrangement joins TRBV28 to TRBJ2-3; perhaps TRBD2 as D (6 bases). V lost 10 bases to trimming and J lost 5 bases, with 19 bases between them. The germline V gene has CDR1 MDHEN and CDR2 SYDVKM. The CDR3 is made up of 14 amino acids. The CDR3 DNA reads as TGTGCCACCAGGAAGGAGGGTTGGGAAGATACGCAGTATTTT. It yields the protein CATRKEGWEDTQYF.

This chain connects TRBV23-1 to TRBJ1-5, with D unresolved. TRBV23-1 is noted as an ORF with a role that remains uncertain. V dropped 5 bases and J dropped 6 bases, with 5 bases sitting between them. This CDR3 spans 11 amino acids. The DNA of the CDR3 is TGCGCCAGCAGTGCGGTTCAGCCCCAGCATTTT. Encoded protein: CASSAVQPQHF.

This clone was seen only a few times. V is TRBV11-2 and J is TRBJ1-2; 8 bases are shared with TRBD1. CDR1 is SGHAT, CDR2 FQNNGV, per germline. V lost 0 bases, J lost 11 bases, and 5 bases stayed unmatched. The CDR3 sequence is 13 residues long. CDR3 loop: CASSLDLQGGYTF. The CDR3 bases are TGTGCCAGCAGCTTAGATCTACAGGGGGGGTACACCTTC.

The chain couples TRBV6-1 to TRBJ2-7, with a weak D call TRBD1 (5 bases). Germline-derived CDR1 and CDR2 are MNHNS and SASEGT. The germline V and J ends were trimmed by 1 base and 1 base, with 11 bases remaining between them. This CDR3 is built from 15 residues. Here the CDR3 reads CASSEDGRASYEQYF. CDR3 in DNA: TGTGCCAGCAGTGAAGATGGCAGGGCTTCCTACGAGCAGTACTTC.

The rearrangement uses TRBV2 and TRBJ2-1, with 11 bases aligning to TRBD2. Unmatched junction bases numbered 8, after V lost 7 bases and J lost 6 bases. The CDR3 has 15 amino acids. Germline V CDR1 and CDR2: SNHLY, FYNNEI. The CDR3 reads CASTPGTSGGNEQFF. As DNA, the CDR3 is TGTGCCAGCACACCCGGGACTAGCGGAGGCAATGAGCAGTTCTTC.

The V gene is TRBV13, the J gene TRBJ2-7; no definite D call. Trimming stripped 1 base from V and 3 bases from J, with 16 bases between. The V gene's germline CDR1 is PRHDT and CDR2 FYEKMQ (reference sequence). This CDR3 spans 16 amino acids. The CDR3 DNA reads as TGTGCCAGCAGCTTAGTTGACGCGGCCTTCCGCTACGAGCAGTACTTC. This gives the protein CASSLVDAAFRYEQYF.

V gene TRBV10-3 combines with J gene TRBJ1-1; TRBD1 aligns across 9 bases. CDR1 is ENHRY, CDR2 SYGVKD, per germline. V gave up 5 bases and J gave up 4 bases; unmatched junction bases: 5. The CDR3 covers 14 residues. The CDR3 nucleotides are TGTGCCATCAGTTGGACAGGGGAGGTCACTGAAGCTTTCTTT. This translates into CAISWTGEVTEAFF.

This clone was seen just once. The chain combines TRBV7-8 with TRBJ2-1, with 10 positions matching TRBD1. The CDR3 is 16 residues long. From germline, CDR1 is SGHVS and CDR2 FQNEAQ. After removal of 3 bases from V and 9 bases from J, the junction contained 11 bases not matched to a gene. CDR3 region: CASSFRDRDRGREQFF. The DNA of the CDR3 is TGTGCCAGCAGCTTTAGAGATCGGGACAGGGGACGTGAGCAGTTCTTC.

The chain employs TRBV5-1 and TRBJ1-1; 8 bases agree with TRBD1. CDR3 length: 15 residues. Germline V CDR1 and CDR2: SGHRS, YFSETQ. The junction had 5 bases not matched to a gene; V was cut back by 4 bases and J by 0 bases. The CDR3 DNA is TGCGCCAGCAGCCCGGACAGGGCTATGAACACTGAAGCTTTCTTT. It is translated as CASSPDRAMNTEAFF.

The rearrangement links TRBV3-1 (or the pseudogene TRBV3-2) to TRBJ1-4; D not resolved. Germline loops: CDR1 LGHDT, CDR2 YNNKEL (reference sequence). This CDR3 is built from 14 residues. V was cut by 4 bases and J by 2 bases, with 8 bases left in between. The CDR3 protein is CASSPTHTNEKLFF. CDR3 coding DNA: TGTGCCAGCAGCCCCACACACACTAATGAAAAACTGTTTTTT.

V gene TRBV7-6 combines with J gene TRBJ1-5; D is possibly TRBD1 (5 bases). The germline CDR1 and CDR2 sequences are SGHVS and FNYEAQ. The V gene lost 4 bases and the J gene lost 0 bases, with 10 bases spanning the gap. The CDR3 extends over 15 amino acids. CDR3 coding DNA: TGTGCCAGCAGCTCTTACAGGAATAGCAATCAGCCCCAGCATTTT. This codes for CASSSYRNSNQPQHF.

The V call is TRBV5-1, the J call TRBJ2-2, with D possibly being TRBD1 (6 bases). The germline V gene has CDR1 SGHRS and CDR2 YFSETQ. This CDR3 comprises 15 residues. V was cut by 0 bases and J by 1 base, with 7 bases left in between. The CDR3 region has the DNA TGCGCCAGCAGCTTGGGGACAGTGAACACCGGGGAGCTGTTTTTT. It codes for CASSLGTVNTGELFF.

This clone was seen only a few times. The chain uses TRBV7-9 and TRBJ2-3, with no clear D. CDR1 and CDR2 from the germline V gene are SEHNR and FQNEAQ (reference sequence). Trimming stripped 2 bases from V and 3 bases from J, with 12 bases between. The CDR3 has 15 residues. CDR3 coding DNA: TGTGCCAGCAGCTTAAGCCAGGAACGTACAGATACGCAGTATTTT. This encodes CASSLSQERTDTQYF.

This clone was seen once. This chain joins TRBV29-1 and TRBJ1-2; no clear D gene. Germline V lookup: CDR1 SQVTM, CDR2 ANQGSEA. Trimming removed 0 bases at V and 5 bases at J, with 10 bases between. CDR3 size: 13 residues. CDR3 protein: CSVEEPTTYGYTF. The CDR3 DNA follows: TGCAGCGTTGAAGAACCGACTACTTATGGCTACACCTTC.